This is a list of T cell receptor beta chains from one sample in a study of cytomegalovirus exposure and HLA in healthy donors. Repertoires were generated with immunoSEQ multiplex PCR, while TCRdb's copy carries only in-frame clones and drops some. The sample lists some 90,000 clones, 80% occurring once. Sequenced: PBMCs. These receptors were collected from a woman aged 45-65 years in good health and CMV-seropositive. Both conserved end residues are part of each CDR3. The order of the fields is V gene, J gene, clone size, D gene, CDR3 DNA, CDR3 protein. D genes are given only for firm matches. Some rows mark clone size as missing; the rest say once, few, many or name a class of expanded clone.

TRBV7-9	TRBJ1-2	NA	NA	TGTGCCAGCAGCCCCGTACAGGAGTACTATGGCTACACCTTC	CASSPVQEYYGYTF
TRBV6-1	TRBJ1-5	NA	NA	TGTGCCAGCAGTGAAATTCCGAGAGGCGGTCAGCCCCAGCATTTT	CASSEIPRGGQPQHF
TRBV7-9	TRBJ2-5	few	TRBD2	TGTGCCAGCAGCCGTAGACTAGCCCAAGAGACCCAGTACTTC	CASSRRLAQETQYF
TRBV5-1	TRBJ2-2	NA	TRBD1	TGCGCCAGCAGCTTGATAACAGGGGAATTCACCGGGGAGCTGTTTTTT	CASSLITGEFTGELFF
TRBV10-2	TRBJ1-1	NA	NA	TGCGCCAGCGTTACAGAGATGAACACTGAAGCTTTCTTT	CASVTEMNTEAFF
TRBV2	TRBJ1-6	NA	NA	TGTGCCAGCAGGGCAGGGGTCAGCTCCTATAATTCACCCCTCCACTTT	CASRAGVSSYNSPLHF
TRBV18	TRBJ1-2	NA	TRBD1	TGTGCCAGCTCACCACGACAGGGGGGAGCTAACTATGGCTACACCTTC	CASSPRQGGANYGYTF
TRBV6-5	TRBJ1-5	few	TRBD1	TGTGCCAGCAGCTCCCGACAGGGGGCAGGTCAGCCCCAGCATTTT	CASSSRQGAGQPQHF
TRBV9	TRBJ2-1	NA	TRBD2	TGTGCCAGCAGCGCAATACTAGCGGGGGGGAAAAATGAGCAGTTCTTC	CASSAILAGGKNEQFF
TRBV6-1	TRBJ2-2	NA	TRBD1	TGTGCCAGCATATTGGACAGGGGCACCGGGGAGCTGTTTTTT	CASILDRGTGELFF
TRBV7-3	TRBJ2-6	NA	NA	TGTGCCAGCAGCTTAACGTCAGGGGCCAACGTCCTGACTTTC	CASSLTSGANVLTF
TRBV11-3	TRBJ1-1	NA	NA	TGTGCCAGCAGCTCAAGGGGTCTAAGAGCTTTCTTT	CASSSRGLRAFF
TRBV4-1	TRBJ1-4	NA	NA	TGCGCCAGCAGCTCCCACCCAGGGGCGGGTGAAAAACTGTTTTTT	CASSSHPGAGEKLFF
TRBV7-3	TRBJ2-1	NA	NA	TGTGCCAGCAGCTTCCTGGTGAGGGGGGGCCACTTAAATGAGCAGTTCTTC	CASSFLVRGGHLNEQFF
TRBV5-1	TRBJ1-2	NA	NA	TGCGCCAGCAGCTTGGGGGCAGGGGTGGAGTATGGCTACACCTTC	CASSLGAGVEYGYTF
TRBV4-2	TRBJ2-1	once	TRBD2	TGTGCCAGCAGCCAAGTAGGGACTAGCGGGCGTTACAATGAGCAGTTCTTC	CASSQVGTSGRYNEQFF
TRBV1	TRBJ2-3	NA	NA	TGCACCAGCAGCCGGGTAGGAGGACTAGTCCCCGCAGATACGCAGTATTTT	CTSSRVGGLVPADTQYF
TRBV6-5	TRBJ2-1	NA	TRBD2	TGTGCCAGTAGGGGAGGGCCTTTGAATGAGCAGTTCTTC	CASRGGPLNEQFF
TRBV30	TRBJ1-2	NA	NA	TGTGCCTGGAGTGTATTCACAGGGAACTATGGCTACACCTTC	CAWSVFTGNYGYTF
TRBV5-1	TRBJ1-5	NA	NA	TGCGCCAGCAGCCCCAGCGGAGACAATCAGCCCCAGCATTTT	CASSPSGDNQPQHF
TRBV5-1	TRBJ1-6	NA	NA	TGCGCCAGCAGCTTGAATGGGGCAGATAATTCACCCCTCCACTTT	CASSLNGADNSPLHF
TRBV6-6	TRBJ2-7	NA	NA	TGTGCCAGCAGTTACTCGGAACAGTACTACGAGCAGTACTTC	CASSYSEQYYEQYF
TRBV6-5	TRBJ1-2	NA	NA	TGTGCCAGCAGTTACGACGGGAACTATGGCTACACCTTC	CASSYDGNYGYTF
TRBV6-4	TRBJ2-1	NA	TRBD2	TGTGCCAGCAGTGATACGGGGAGCGGGGTCTACAATGAGCAGTTCTTC	CASSDTGSGVYNEQFF
TRBV5-1	TRBJ2-3	NA	NA	TGCGCCAGCAGCTTGAGGCAGGGTGGTTACACAGATACGCAGTATTTT	CASSLRQGGYTDTQYF
TRBV7-7	TRBJ2-5	NA	NA	TGTGCTAGCAGCTTGATGGAGGGGAGAGAGACCCAGTACTTC	CASSLMEGRETQYF
TRBV5-1	TRBJ2-1	NA	TRBD2	TGCGCCAGAATCCCTAGCGGGAGAGATGAGCAGTTCTTC	CARIPSGRDEQFF
TRBV18	TRBJ1-1	NA	NA	TGTGCCAGCTCGTCCGATAGCTTCGTGGGAGCTTTCTTT	CASSSDSFVGAFF
TRBV15	TRBJ2-5	NA	NA	TGTGCCACCAGCAGAGATCAGCCAGGTGGGAGTCAAGAGACCCAGTACTTC	CATSRDQPGGSQETQYF
TRBV5-4	TRBJ1-1	few	TRBD1	TGTGCCAGCAGCCATGGGGGCAGGGGGCGTACTGAAGCTTTCTTT	CASSHGGRGRTEAFF
TRBV5-4	TRBJ1-6	NA	TRBD1	TGTGCCAGCAGCTTGGTTCTCGACAGGGGTGTAGGGGCACCCCTCCACTTT	CASSLVLDRGVGAPLHF
TRBV28	TRBJ1-1	NA	NA	TGTGCCAGCAGTTTGGGGGGGGGCATGAAGACTGAAGCTTTCTTT	CASSLGGGMKTEAFF
TRBV7-2	TRBJ1-2	NA	NA	TGTGCCAGCGGCCCGGTGCAGCGCGATTATGGCTACACCTTC	CASGPVQRDYGYTF
TRBV6-1	TRBJ1-2	NA	NA	TGTGCCAGCAGTGAAGCGCGATTGAGGGAAAACTATGGCTACACCTTC	CASSEARLRENYGYTF
TRBV2	TRBJ2-7	NA	NA	TGTGCCAGCCAACCGGGACACACGTTTTACGAGCAGTACTTC	CASQPGHTFYEQYF
TRBV27	TRBJ2-1	NA	NA	TGTGCCAGCAGTTTAATGGCTAGCGCGGATGAGCAGTTCTTC	CASSLMASADEQFF
TRBV19	TRBJ1-4	few	NA	TGTGCCAGTAGTAGGTGGCATTCTTCAACTAATGAAAAACTGTTTTTT	CASSRWHSSTNEKLFF
TRBV19	TRBJ1-1	once	TRBD1	TGTGCCAGTAAGGGACAGGGAGGATGGGACACTGAAGCTTTCTTT	CASKGQGGWDTEAFF
TRBV5-1	TRBJ2-5	NA	NA	TGCGCCAGCAGCTTGGGAGGTGTAGAGACCCAGTACTTC	CASSLGGVETQYF
TRBV4-1	TRBJ2-2	few	TRBD2	TGCGCCAGCAGCCGACTAGCGGGGGTCACCGGGGAGCTGTTTTTT	CASSRLAGVTGELFF
TRBV6-4	TRBJ2-2	NA	NA	TGTGCCAGCAGTGCCCGCCTAGGAGTGAACACCGGGGAGCTGTTTTTT	CASSARLGVNTGELFF
TRBV5-4	TRBJ1-2	NA	TRBD1	TGTGCCAGCAGCTTGGAGGGGGCCGATGGCTACACCTTC	CASSLEGADGYTF
TRBV10-3	TRBJ2-1	NA	TRBD1	TGTGCCATCAGTGATACGGGACAGGACCTCTTCTTCTACAATGAGCAGTTCTTC	CAISDTGQDLFFYNEQFF
TRBV20-1	TRBJ2-4	NA	NA	TGCAGTGCTCGCCCTGAGAACATTCAGTACTTC	CSARPENIQYF
TRBV7-9	TRBJ1-1	NA	NA	TGTTCCAGCAGCCTCGGGGGGCTTGAAGCTTTCTTT	CSSSLGGLEAFF
TRBV7-9	TRBJ1-1	NA	NA	TGTGCCAGCAGTGGTGGGGGGAGGAAGGGGACTGAAGCTTTCTTT	CASSGGGRKGTEAFF
TRBV6-4	TRBJ2-1	NA	TRBD2	TGTGCCAGCAGTCTAGCGGGAAGGAATGAGCAGTTCTTC	CASSLAGRNEQFF
TRBV28	TRBJ2-7	few	NA	TGTGCCAGCAAATCGGTTTCAGCGTCGGCTCTCTGGAGGTTCTACGAGCAGTACTTC	CASKSVSASALWRFYEQYF
TRBV7-9	TRBJ2-5	NA	TRBD2	TGTGCCAGCAGCTTAGTCCTAGCGGGGGAAGAGACCCAGTACTTC	CASSLVLAGEETQYF
TRBV5-1	TRBJ2-3	few	TRBD1	TGCGCCAGCGGGGGACAGGGTACCACAGATACGCAGTATTTT	CASGGQGTTDTQYF
TRBV5-1	TRBJ2-1	NA	TRBD2	TGCGCCAGCAGCACCGGACTAGCGGGAGGTGGGAATGAGCAGTTCTTC	CASSTGLAGGGNEQFF
TRBV7-9	TRBJ1-2	NA	NA	TGTGCCAGCAGCATACCCAGGGAAATCTATGGCTACACCTTC	CASSIPREIYGYTF
TRBV19	TRBJ2-1	NA	TRBD2	TGTGCCAGTAGTATAGGTCTAGCGGGCTACAATGAGCAGTTCTTC	CASSIGLAGYNEQFF
TRBV11-2	TRBJ1-1	NA	NA	TGTGCCAGCAGCTCCTACAGGGATGGGGGCACTGAAGCTTTCTTT	CASSSYRDGGTEAFF
TRBV15	TRBJ1-5	NA	TRBD1	TGTGCCACCACCCGCGACAGGGGATCGCATCAGCCCCAGCATTTT	CATTRDRGSHQPQHF
TRBV23-1	TRBJ2-1	NA	NA	TGCGCCAGCAACGGGGTTGGGTCGGATGAGCAGTTCTTC	CASNGVGSDEQFF
TRBV7-9	TRBJ1-2	NA	NA	TGTGCCAGCAGCCCCAAGGAGAGTGGCTACACCTTC	CASSPKESGYTF
TRBV5-6	TRBJ2-7	once	NA	TGTGCCAGCAGCTCCGTCCACGAGCAGTACTTC	CASSSVHEQYF
TRBV9	TRBJ1-5	NA	NA	TGTGCCAGCAGCGGCGGGGACGGGCAGCCCCAGCATTTT	CASSGGDGQPQHF